This is a list of T cell receptor beta chains from one sample in a study of neurological immune-mediated disorders. TCRdb ran MiXCR on the 5' RACE reads and lists one entry per CDR3 protein. Of 75,000 to 85,000 distinct CDR3 sequences listed, over 15% are singletons. Material: PBMCs. The source is a woman aged 40 to 50 in good health. The CDR3 runs from the conserved cysteine through the conserved F or W. The D gene is left open where the match is weak. Expanded clones get a size class; other rows say once, few or many, or leave the size out.

V: TRBV20-1; D: -; size: many; J: TRBJ2-4; DNA: TGCAGTGCTAGGCCCGGGGCCGTTGGAAACATTCAGTACTTC; CDR3: CSARPGAVGNIQYF
V: TRBV24-1; D: -; size: many; J: TRBJ2-1; DNA: TGTGCCACCAGTGCGACGGGGGGCCCCCGCCGGGGGCAGTTCTTC; CDR3: CATSATGGPRRGQFF
V: TRBV20-1; D: -; size: many; J: TRBJ2-2; DNA: TGCAGTGCTAGTCGGACAGCGAACACCGGGGAGCTGTTTTTT; CDR3: CSASRTANTGELFF
V: TRBV5-1; D: -; size: many; J: TRBJ2-2; DNA: TGCGCCAGCCGGACGGGGGACGGGGAGCTGTTTTTT; CDR3: CASRTGDGELFF
V: TRBV12-3/TRBV12-4; D: -; size: -; J: TRBJ2-7; DNA: TGTGCCAGCACCTCGGGCGGAAGCTCCTACGAGCAGTACTTC; CDR3: CASTSGGSSYEQYF
V: TRBV29-1; D: -; size: many; J: TRBJ1-6; DNA: TGCAGCGTTGCTAAGGATAGGAATTCACCCCTCCACTTT; CDR3: CSVAKDRNSPLHF
V: TRBV5-1; D: -; size: many; J: TRBJ2-7; DNA: TGCGCCAGCAGCTTGGCCTTGACCTCCCACGAGCAGTACTTC; CDR3: CASSLALTSHEQYF
V: TRBV6-2/TRBV6-3; D: -; size: many; J: TRBJ1-5; DNA: TGTGCCAGCAGTTACCGGCCTGGGAATAGCAATCAGCCCCAGCATTTT; CDR3: CASSYRPGNSNQPQHF
V: TRBV14; D: -; size: many; J: TRBJ2-2; DNA: TGTGCCAGCAGCCGAGCGCCCCGGGGAATCGGGGAGCTGTTTTTT; CDR3: CASSRAPRGIGELFF
V: TRBV5-6; D: TRBD1; size: many; J: TRBJ1-1; DNA: TGTGCCAGCAGCTTGCTGACAGGGGGAGAAGCTTTCTTT; CDR3: CASSLLTGGEAFF
V: TRBV5-1; D: TRBD1; size: -; J: TRBJ2-7; DNA: TGCGCCAGCAGCTTTCCACCGACAGGGAACTCCTACGAGCAGTACTTC; CDR3: CASSFPPTGNSYEQYF
V: TRBV7-2; D: TRBD2; size: few; J: TRBJ2-7; DNA: TGTGCCAGCAGCTTAGAACTAGCGGGCACCTACGAGCAGTACTTC; CDR3: CASSLELAGTYEQYF
V: TRBV5-1; D: -; size: many; J: TRBJ1-4; DNA: TGCGCCAGCAGCTTGGGACAGAAGAGAAATGAAAAACTGTTTTTT; CDR3: CASSLGQKRNEKLFF
V: TRBV29-1; D: TRBD2; size: many; J: TRBJ2-7; DNA: TGCAGCGTTGAAGACGGTAGCGGGGGGCCGGTAGGCTACGAGCAGTACTTC; CDR3: CSVEDGSGGPVGYEQYF
V: TRBV5-6; D: TRBD2; size: -; J: TRBJ2-2; DNA: TGTGCCAGCAGCCTCACGGGAAGGCCGAACAGCGGGGAGCTCTTTTTT; CDR3: CASSLTGRPNSGELFF
V: TRBV5-6; D: -; size: many; J: TRBJ1-1; DNA: TGTGCCAGCAGCTTCCCGACAGGAGCGAACACTGAAGCTTTCTTT; CDR3: CASSFPTGANTEAFF
V: TRBV7-3; D: TRBD1; size: -; J: TRBJ2-1; DNA: TGTGCCAGCAGCTTAACCCCCTCGACAGGGGGCTTAGGTGAGCAGTTCTTC; CDR3: CASSLTPSTGGLGEQFF
V: TRBV4-3; D: -; size: many; J: TRBJ1-4; DNA: TGCGCCAGCAGCCAAGACCCCGGTGGGGGGGAAAAACTGTTTTTT; CDR3: CASSQDPGGGEKLFF
V: TRBV20-1; D: TRBD2; size: many; J: TRBJ2-5; DNA: TGCAGTGCTTTCCTACTAGCGGGGGGGCCGGAGTCTGAGACCCAGTACTTC; CDR3: CSAFLLAGGPESETQYF
V: TRBV5-1; D: TRBD1; size: many; J: TRBJ2-5; DNA: TGCGCCAGCAGCTTCATAGGGGGCGGAGAGACCCAGTACTTC; CDR3: CASSFIGGGETQYF
V: TRBV14; D: -; size: many; J: TRBJ1-2; DNA: TGTGCCAGCAGCCAAGATTACGGGACCTATGGCTACACCTTC; CDR3: CASSQDYGTYGYTF
V: TRBV20-1; D: -; size: many; J: TRBJ2-3; DNA: TGCAGTGCTGAGGTCGTGCTCACAGATACGCAGTATTTT; CDR3: CSAEVVLTDTQYF
V: TRBV5-1; D: -; size: once; J: TRBJ2-7; DNA: TGCGCCAGCAGGCTATCTTCCTCCTACGAGCAGTACTTC; CDR3: CASRLSSSYEQYF
V: TRBV5-1; D: -; size: many; J: TRBJ1-3; DNA: TGCGCCAGCAGCCACCCCCCGCCGGGACTTTGGGACGGAAACACCATATATTTT; CDR3: CASSHPPPGLWDGNTIYF
V: TRBV5-1; D: TRBD2; size: many; J: TRBJ2-5; DNA: TGCGCCAGCAGCTCCGAGGGGACTAGCGTCGAGACCCAGTACTTC; CDR3: CASSSEGTSVETQYF
V: TRBV7-9; D: TRBD1; size: many; J: TRBJ2-7; DNA: TGTGCCAGCAGCTTCGGGACAGGGGCTTTGGAGCAGTACTTC; CDR3: CASSFGTGALEQYF
V: TRBV6-2/TRBV6-3; D: -; size: -; J: TRBJ2-3; DNA: TGTGCCAGCGGCTCGATTGGTCCGGACAGCCTCCATACACAGTATTTT; CDR3: CASGSIGPDSLHTQYF
V: TRBV12-3/TRBV12-4; D: -; size: many; J: TRBJ1-1; DNA: TGTGCCAGCAGTTTCCGACAGCAGAACACTGAAGCTTTCTTT; CDR3: CASSFRQQNTEAFF